This entry is about one T cell receptor (beta chain). Its antigen has not been determined. The germline V gene provides CDR1 SGHRS and CDR2 YFSETQ. From the cysteine up to the phenylalanine, the CDR3 has a length of 18 residues. The entry carries no DNA sequence. Sequencing took place on an Illumina HiSeq 2000. TCR beta cDNA libraries were made by 5'RACE template switching that added a universal primer site and unique molecular identifiers. cDNA synthesis was primed from the TCR beta constant segment, followed by two successive PCR amplification steps. The original pipeline was this. Reads were demultiplexed and grouped by UMI with MIGEC, and clonotypes were assembled and quantified with MiTCR. To exclude erroneous sequences, any TCR cDNA sequence not supported by at least two reads was discarded. Downstream repertoire analysis used the tcR package, and clonotypes were matched across fractions by CDR3 nucleotide sequence plus V segment. VDJmatch was used to annotate antigen specificity against VDJdb, with one amino acid substitution in CDR3 permitted. The reads, reprocessed by TCRdb, yield one row per CDR3 protein sequence and no DNA. In this record, the V and J calls reflect TCRdb's handling and not the investigators' own analysis. The table for this sample lists a few hundred thousand distinct CDR3 sequences. The biggest ten clones account for 4% to 6.5% of the sample.

This sample was included in a study of T cells expressing NK-cell markers (TCRdb year 2020). With respect to the entire study: Three sorted T-cell subsets (CD3+CD56+NKG2C+, CD3+CD56+NKG2C- and CD3+CD56-NKG2C+) from roughly 8 donors had their TCR beta-chain repertoires profiled. Among the eight sequenced donors, only one was HCMV-seronegative, while the other seven were HCMV-seropositive. All eight donors whose samples were sequenced were randomly selected healthy volunteers, three of them men and five women. Sequencing of the libraries produced 2 x 150 bp reads on Illumina HiSeq 2000/2500, MiSeq or NextSeq.

Points the paper makes about the study in general: Whether the expanded NKG2C-expressing T cell clones were specific for HCMV antigens remained unclear. Those dominant clonotypes were again the most abundant among CD3+CD56-NKG2C+ cells in a handful of donors, at roughly 28.3-65%. In several donors, the dominant CD3+CD56+NKG2C+ clonotypes were among the top 10 CD8+ clonotypes and accounted for about 1.0-7.5% of CD8+ T cells.

To determine HCMV serostatus, a commercial ELISA kit was used to detect HCMV-specific IgG in serum. Ficoll density gradient centrifugation was used to isolate peripheral blood mononuclear cells from blood. This chain joins TRBV5-1 to TRBJ2-1. The TCR comes from a man aged 18 to 69 in good health. Sequenced input: blood T cells: a sorted CD56 or NKG2C T cell subset, CD4+ or CD8+ T cells, or bulk PBMC T cells (not recorded which). CDR3 protein: CASSLANVMGSSYNEQFF.